This T cell receptor (beta chain) is from a study of CD4 and CD8 cells across lung adenocarcinoma regions. Samples came from patients with localized non-small cell lung adenocarcinoma. The germline V gene encodes CDR1 MNHNS and CDR2 SASEGT. V lost 11 bases and J lost 11; bases outside the gene matches: 21. The CDR3 contains 15 residues. From the PCR reads, TCRdb called clonotypes with MiXCR, one entry per CDR3 protein. Of some 11,000 distinct CDR3 sequences listed, less than 70% are singletons. What was sequenced was CD8+ T cells from the margin of a lung tumor. V gene TRBV6-1 combines with J gene TRBJ2-1; 7 bases agree with TRBD2. The receptor's source is a male donor with lung adenocarcinoma. The CD4 and CD8 labels of this study may be unreliable. The CDR3 here is CARGHRASGTHKQFF. The CDR3, as DNA: TGTGCCCGCGGCCACCGGGCTAGCGGCACACATAAGCAGTTCTTC.